This note documents a single T cell receptor (beta chain) sequence. This sample is drawn from a study of blood T cell repertoires in COVID-19. V shed 4 bases and J shed 9 bases, with 10 bases lying between them. The CDR3 is 11 residues long. CDR1 SNHLY and CDR2 FYNNEI come from the germline V gene. Authors' methods: Estimated nucleated cell counts came from reference gene primer amplification. Method: immunoSEQ multiplex PCR; TCRdb's copy keeps in-frame clones and lacks some. Clone size and the V and J calls come from that table; the DNA yielded D and trimming. Of around 200,000 clones in the sample, around 85% were seen once.

The V call is TRBV2, the J call TRBJ2-7; TRBD1 is a possible D gene (6 bases). This receptor was taken from an elderly woman with acute or convalescent COVID-19. The sample comprised peripheral blood. CDR3 nucleotides: TGTGCCAGCAGTGTTAAAGGGGGGCAGTACTTC. Residues: CASSVKGGQYF.